What follows are 28 T cell receptor beta chains derived from one specimen sequenced in a study of T cells in Graves' hyperthyroidism and ophthalmopathy. Amplification of TCR beta CDR3 regions used RNA as the template. The HTBI primer set served for first-round RT-PCR of the TCR CDR3. In TCRdb, the multiplex PCR reads were re-called with MiXCR into one record per CDR3 protein. Among 300,000 or so distinct CDR3 sequences listed, roughly 18% were seen once. Sequenced material: blood. The source is a woman between 45 and 65 years old with Graves' hyperthyroidism.

This clonotype was picked up a small number of times. The chain has TRBV2 and TRBJ2-7, with D possibly matching TRBD1 (6 bases). V gave up 5 bases and J gave up 0 bases, with 14 bases separating them. CDR1 is SNHLY, CDR2 FYNNEI, per germline. The CDR3 is 15 residues long. The CDR3 DNA reads TGTGCCAGCAGTCCCGACAGGAGCCGCTCCTACGAGCAGTACGTC. As protein: CASSPDRSRSYEQYV.

The V call is TRBV27, the J call TRBJ2-1, with a weak D call TRBD2 (5 bases). The CDR3 has 14 amino acids. In germline, CDR1 is MNHEY, CDR2 SMNVEV (reference sequence). Deletions cut 8 bases from V and 6 bases from J, with 17 bases between. This CDR3 is CASGLQGLTNEQFF. CDR3 bases: TGTGCCAGCGGCCTGCAAGGACTCACCAATGAGCAGTTCTTC.

This chain joins TRBV20-1 and TRBJ2-5; D is perhaps TRBD1 (8 bases). In germline, CDR1 is DFQATT, CDR2 SNEGSKA (reference sequence). This CDR3 has 15 amino acids. Trimming took off 5 bases at V and 5 bases at J, with 21 bases between the two ends. The CDR3 DNA is TGCAGTGCTGGGCGGGGGCAGGGGGCTTGGGAGACCCAGTACTTC. This translates into CSAGRGQGAWETQYF.

The chain couples TRBV10-3 to TRBJ2-7; the match to TRBD2 covers 9 bases. In germline, CDR1 is ENHRY, CDR2 SYGVKD. Trimming took 8 bases from V and 4 from J; bases not matched to a gene: 15. This CDR3 region has 16 residues. The CDR3 region is CAILVGGGGRVYEQYF. The CDR3 bases are TGTGCCATCCTTGTAGGAGGAGGCGGGAGGGTTTACGAGCAGTACTTC.

This chain joins TRBV15 and TRBJ2-1; D is possibly TRBD1 (6 bases). Germline V CDR1 and CDR2: LNHNV, YYDKDF (reference sequence). The CDR3 is made up of 18 amino acids. The V end lost 4 bases, the J end lost 3 bases, and 22 bases lay between the germline ends. CDR3 sequence: CATSTSRGRGRLYNEQFF. The CDR3 nucleotides are TGTGCCACCAGCACTTCCAGGGGAAGAGGGCGGCTCTACAATGAGCAGTTCTTC.

The chain carries TRBV9 and TRBJ2-1, with TRBD1 matching over 7 bases. CDR1 and CDR2 from the germline V gene are SGDLS and YYNGEE. V dropped 7 bases and J dropped 0; count of bases not matched to a gene: 7. The length of the CDR3 is 15 residues. The CDR3 DNA reads TGTGCCAGCGGTACTTCAGGGGGCTCCTACAATGAGCAGTTCTTC. Translated, it gives CASGTSGGSYNEQFF. The full variable domain, rest sourced from reference TRBV9 and TRBJ2-1, is DSGVTQTPKHLITATGQRVTLRCSPRSGDLSVYWYQQSLDQGLQFLIQYYNGEERAKGNILERFSAQQFPDLHSELNLSSLELGDSALYFCASGTSGGSYNEQFFGPGTRLTVL.

This chain joins TRBV29-1 and TRBJ1-2, with 7 nucleotides matching TRBD1. CDR1 is SQVTM, CDR2 ANQGSEA, per germline. The J segment lost 8 bases and the V segment lost 3 bases, leaving 6 bases of the junction unmatched. This CDR3 is built from 12 residues. CDR3 coding DNA: TGCAGCGTTGAGACAGGGAGAGGCGGCTACACCTTC. This codes for CSVETGRGGYTF.

V usage is TRBV20-1 and J usage is TRBJ2-7; possible D gene TRBD2, 5 bases. Germline values: CDR1 DFQATT, CDR2 SNEGSKA (reference sequence). The CDR3 is made up of 15 amino acids. With 0 bases removed from V and 3 bases from J, the gap between germline ends came to 15 bases. CDR3 amino acids: CSARDLLRASYEQYF. The CDR3 bases are TGCAGTGCTAGAGACCTCTTGCGGGCTAGCTACGAGCAGTACTTC.

This clonotype was recorded many times. The chain couples TRBV4-2 to TRBJ2-2, with D unresolved. Germline-derived CDR1 and CDR2 are LGHNA and YNFKEQ. Deletions cut 1 base from V and 6 bases from J, with 3 bases between. CDR3 size: 12 residues. The CDR3 region is CASSQGSGELFF. The CDR3 region has the DNA TGTGCCAGCAGCCAAGGATCCGGGGAGCTGTTTTTT.

This clonotype came up many times. The CDR3 nucleotides are TGTGCCAGCAGATCGGGACAGGGGGCGGAAAAACTGTTTTTT. As protein: CASRSGQGAEKLFF. The chain carries TRBV28 and TRBJ1-4; 12 nucleotides agree with TRBD1. Germline V CDR1 and CDR2: MDHEN, SYDVKM. Trimming took 6 bases from V and 8 from J; bases not matched to a gene: 4. The CDR3 totals 14 residues.

V is TRBV2 and J is TRBJ1-1, with D hard to call. Trimming pared 7 bases from V and 2 bases from J, leaving 11 bases between. Germline V gene data show CDR1 as SNHLY and CDR2 as FYNNEI. The CDR3 loop spans 13 amino acids. CDR3 bases: TGTGCCAGCATGATTATCGGAAACACTGAAGCTTTCTTT. Translated: CASMIIGNTEAFF.

The sample holds many counts of this clonotype. V gene TRBV20-1 combines with J gene TRBJ2-1; D unresolved. Germline V CDR1 and CDR2: DFQATT, SNEGSKA (reference sequence). The ends were cut back, 3 bases at V and 7 bases at J, with 16 bases in the middle. The CDR3 has 14 residues. CDR3 bases: TGCAGTGCTAGCCGACACCCTAGGGTGAATGAGCAGTTCTTC. It translates to CSASRHPRVNEQFF.

This clonotype was observed a few times. The chain links TRBV29-1 to TRBJ1-1, with 9 bases lining up with TRBD1. Trimming at V came to 7 bases and at J to 2 bases, leaving 5 bases not matched to a gene. Germline CDR1 reads SQVTM; CDR2 reads ANQGSEA. The CDR3 extends over 13 amino acids. CDR3 sequence: CSALGQGNTEAFF. CDR3 in DNA: TGCAGCGCCTTGGGACAGGGAAACACTGAAGCTTTCTTT.

In this sample, this clonotype turned up many times. The chain combines TRBV2 with TRBJ1-1; maybe TRBD1 (6 bases). Trimming pared 11 bases from V and 4 bases from J, leaving 17 bases between. Germline CDR1 reads SNHLY; CDR2 reads FYNNEI. CDR3 length: 13 amino acids. CDR3 region: CARTGQRSTEAFF. In nucleotides, the CDR3 is TGTGCCCGAACGGGACAACGGAGCACTGAAGCTTTCTTT. Combining the CDR3 with reference TRBV2 and TRBJ1-1 gives the whole variable domain EPEVTQTPSHQVTQMGQEVILRCVPISNHLYFYWYRQILGQKVEFLVSFYNNEISEKSEIFDDQFSVERPDGSNFTLKIRSTKLEDSAMYFCARTGQRSTEAFFGQGTRLTVV.

This clonotype was seen only a few times. The rearrangement uses TRBV29-1 and TRBJ2-3, with 10 bases lining up with TRBD1. J lost 5 bases, V lost 4 bases, and 9 bases had no gene match. CDR3 length: 15 amino acids. Germline V gives CDR1 SQVTM, CDR2 ANQGSEA. The CDR3 nucleotides are TGCAGCGTTGGCCGGACAGGGGGTACCGGAGATACGCAGTATTTT. Amino acid sequence: CSVGRTGGTGDTQYF.

This clonotype was detected only once. One end of the junction is discordant with germline, which a read error may explain. The chain uses TRBV20-1 and TRBJ1-2, with D hard to call. Germline V CDR1 and CDR2: DFQATT, SNEGSKA (reference sequence). The CDR3 spans 11 residues. The CDR3 protein is CSARESYGYAF. DNA for the CDR3: TGCAGCGCTAGGGAGTCCTATGGCTACGCCTTC.

The chain employs TRBV5-1 and TRBJ2-6; tentatively, D is TRBD1 (6 bases). This CDR3 comprises 16 residues. The germline CDR1 and CDR2 sequences are SGHRS and YFSETQ. The germline V and J ends were trimmed by 5 bases and 0 bases, with 12 bases remaining between them. The CDR3: CASSLTGYSGANVLTF. The CDR3 nucleotides read TGCGCCAGCAGTTTAACAGGGTACTCTGGGGCCAACGTCCTGACTTTC. Combining the CDR3 with reference TRBV5-1 and TRBJ2-6 gives the whole variable domain KAGVTQTPRYLIKTRGQQVTLSCSPISGHRSVSWYQQTPGQGLQFLFEYFSETQRNKGNFPGRFSGRQFSNSRSEMNVSTLELGDSALYLCASSLTGYSGANVLTFGAGSRLTVL.

In its sample, this clonotype was seen many times. The V call is TRBV7-8, the J call TRBJ1-2; D is unresolved. Germline V gene lookup returns CDR1 SGHVS and CDR2 FQNEAQ. This CDR3 comprises 18 residues. V was cut by 5 bases and J by 0 bases, with 22 bases left in between. The DNA of the CDR3 is TGTGCCAGCAGCCCCGAGGAGGCCAGGACGCACTCTAACTATGGCTACACCTTC. Protein sequence: CASSPEEARTHSNYGYTF.

A few counts support this clonotype. The chain employs TRBV5-1 and TRBJ1-2; maybe TRBD1 (6 bases). V gave up 3 bases and J gave up 0 bases, with 12 bases separating them. This CDR3 region has 15 residues. CDR1 is SGHRS, CDR2 YFSETQ, per germline. The CDR3 region has the DNA TGCGCCAGCAGCTGGGAGGGGGGCTCTAACTATGGCTACACCTTC. Amino acids: CASSWEGGSNYGYTF.

This clonotype was counted only a few times. The chain is built from TRBV7-8 and TRBJ2-1; 8 nucleotides agree with TRBD2. V trimming: 7 bases; J trimming: 2 bases; junction bases outside the gene matches: 7. Germline V gene data show CDR1 as SGHVS and CDR2 as FQNEAQ. The CDR3 consists of 15 residues. DNA of the CDR3: TGTGCCAGCAAGGGTAGCGGGAACCCCTACAATGAGCAGTTCTTC. Its translation: CASKGSGNPYNEQFF.

Many counts were recorded for this clonotype. CDR3 DNA: TGCAGTGCTATCTACGCCGGGAATACTGGAAACACCATATATTTT. Protein: CSAIYAGNTGNTIYF. This rearrangement joins TRBV20-1 to TRBJ1-3; D remains unclear. Germline loops: CDR1 DFQATT, CDR2 SNEGSKA (reference sequence). V lost 4 bases to trimming and J lost 2 bases, with 15 bases between them. The CDR3 has 15 residues.

This clonotype has at least ten counts. V and J are TRBV11-2 and TRBJ2-2; D may be TRBD1 or TRBD2 (6 bases each). From germline, CDR1 is SGHAT and CDR2 FQNNGV. Trimming took off 5 bases at V and 4 bases at J, with 11 bases between the two ends. The CDR3 sequence is 14 residues long. CDR3 nucleotide sequence: TGTGCCAGCAGCGGGGGGCGGGTCACCGGGGAGCTGTTTTTT. It codes for CASSGGRVTGELFF.

The J gene is TRBJ2-6, the V gene TRBV18, with D uncertain. The CDR3 is 18 amino acids. Germline V lookup: CDR1 KGHSH, CDR2 LQKENI. With 5 bases removed from V and 0 bases from J, the gap between germline ends came to 17 bases. CDR3 sequence reads: CASSSLISGSSGANVLTF. CDR3 DNA: TGTGCCAGCTCATCTCTAATCTCCGGTTCCTCTGGGGCCAACGTCCTGACTTTC. The complete variable domain, with remaining parts taken from reference TRBV18 and TRBJ2-6, reads NAGVMQNPRHLVRRRGQEARLRCSPMKGHSHVYWYRQLPEEGLKFMVYLQKENIIDESGMPKERFSAEFPKEGPSILRIQQVVRGDSAAYFCASSSLISGSSGANVLTFGAGSRLTVL.

This clonotype was observed many times. The chain has TRBV2 and TRBJ1-5; D may be TRBD1 (6 bases). From germline, CDR1 is SNHLY and CDR2 FYNNEI. This CDR3 contains 13 residues. V was trimmed by 6 bases and J by 10 bases, leaving 16 bases between them. CDR3 nucleotides: TGTGCCAGCAGGCTAGGGCGGGACAATCCCCAGCATTTT. Residues: CASRLGRDNPQHF.

The gene calls are TRBV3-1 and TRBJ2-2, with 8 positions matching TRBD1. Per germline, CDR1 LGHDT and CDR2 YNNKEL (reference sequence). V lost 3 bases and J lost 4; bases outside the gene matches: 7. CDR3 length: 16 amino acids. As DNA, the CDR3 is TGTGCCAGCAGCCAGTTTGAGACAGGGGTCACCGGGGAGCTGTTTTTT. Its translation is CASSQFETGVTGELFF.

This chain uses TRBV6-1 with TRBJ2-7; D remains ambiguous. Germline CDR1 and CDR2: MNHNS and SASEGT. V shed 5 bases and J shed 4 bases, with 12 bases lying between them. The CDR3 extends over 13 amino acids. The CDR3 protein is CASSLTGRYEQYV. CDR3 DNA: TGTGCCAGCAGTCTGACTGGTCGGTACGAGCAGTACGTC.

The genes are TRBV4-1 and TRBJ2-1, with D unresolved. This CDR3 region has 15 residues. V lost 3 bases and J lost 3, with 12 bases in between. In germline, CDR1 is MGHRA, CDR2 YSYEKL. CDR3 sequence reads: CASSQIGQNYNEQFF. CDR3 sequence (DNA): TGCGCCAGCAGCCAGATCGGGCAAAACTACAATGAGCAGTTCTTC.

The gene calls are TRBV18 and TRBJ1-1, with 12 positions matching TRBD1. Looked up from germline, CDR1 is KGHSH and CDR2 is LQKENI. The CDR3 totals 15 residues. Trimming at V came to 4 bases and at J to 5 bases, leaving 5 bases not matched to a gene. The CDR3 is CASSLGTGGLTEAFF. Written as DNA, the CDR3 is TGTGCCAGCTCACTCGGGACAGGGGGCCTGACTGAAGCTTTCTTT.